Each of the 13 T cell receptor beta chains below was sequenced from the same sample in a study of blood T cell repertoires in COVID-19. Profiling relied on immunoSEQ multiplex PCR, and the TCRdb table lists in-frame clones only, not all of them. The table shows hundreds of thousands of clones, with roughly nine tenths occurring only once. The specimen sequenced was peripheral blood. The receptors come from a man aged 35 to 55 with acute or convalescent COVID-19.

CDR3 nucleotide sequence: TGTGCCAGCAGCGTACAGGGAAACTATGGCTACACCTTC. Its translation: CASSVQGNYGYTF. V usage is TRBV12-3 or TRBV12-4 and J usage is TRBJ1-2; TRBD1 might be the D (6 bases). V was clipped by 6 bases and J by 2 bases, with 10 bases between them. The CDR3 has 13 residues.

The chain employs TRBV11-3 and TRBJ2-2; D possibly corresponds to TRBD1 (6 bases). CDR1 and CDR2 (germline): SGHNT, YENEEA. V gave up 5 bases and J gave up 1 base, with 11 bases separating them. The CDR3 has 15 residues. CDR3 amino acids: CASSIGTKNTGELFF. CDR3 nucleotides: TGTGCCAGCAGCATTGGGACAAAGAACACCGGGGAGCTGTTTTTT.

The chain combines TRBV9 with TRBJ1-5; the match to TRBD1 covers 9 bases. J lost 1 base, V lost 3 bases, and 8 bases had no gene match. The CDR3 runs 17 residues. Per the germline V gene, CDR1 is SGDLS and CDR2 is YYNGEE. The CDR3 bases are TGTGCCAGCAGCGACCAACAGGGGGCGGGGAGCAATCAGCCCCAGCATTTT. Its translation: CASSDQQGAGSNQPQHF.

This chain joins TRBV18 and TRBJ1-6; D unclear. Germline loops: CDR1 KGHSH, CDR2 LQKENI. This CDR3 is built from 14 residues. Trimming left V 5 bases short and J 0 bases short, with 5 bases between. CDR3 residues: CASSSSSYNSPLHF. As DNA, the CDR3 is TGTGCCAGCTCATCGAGCTCCTATAATTCACCCCTCCACTTT.

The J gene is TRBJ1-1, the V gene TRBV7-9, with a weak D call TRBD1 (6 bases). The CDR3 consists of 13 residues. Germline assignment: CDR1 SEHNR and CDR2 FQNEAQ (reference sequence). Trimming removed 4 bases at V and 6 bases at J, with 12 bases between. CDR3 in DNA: TGTGCCAGCAGCTCTACAGGGTCTCCTGAAGCTTTCTTT. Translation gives CASSSTGSPEAFF.

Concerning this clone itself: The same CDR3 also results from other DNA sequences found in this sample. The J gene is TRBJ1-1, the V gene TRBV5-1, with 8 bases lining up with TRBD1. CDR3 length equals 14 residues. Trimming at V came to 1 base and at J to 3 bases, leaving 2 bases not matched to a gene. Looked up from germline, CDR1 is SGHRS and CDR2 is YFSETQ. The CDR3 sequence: CASSLLTGDTEAFF. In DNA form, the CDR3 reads TGCGCCAGCAGCTTGTTGACAGGGGACACTGAAGCTTTCTTT.

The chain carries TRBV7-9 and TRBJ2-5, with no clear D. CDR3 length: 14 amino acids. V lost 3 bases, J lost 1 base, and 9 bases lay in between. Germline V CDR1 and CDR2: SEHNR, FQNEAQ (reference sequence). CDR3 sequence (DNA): TGTGCCAGCAGCTTTAAGCGTATCCAAGAGACCCAGTACTTC. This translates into CASSFKRIQETQYF.

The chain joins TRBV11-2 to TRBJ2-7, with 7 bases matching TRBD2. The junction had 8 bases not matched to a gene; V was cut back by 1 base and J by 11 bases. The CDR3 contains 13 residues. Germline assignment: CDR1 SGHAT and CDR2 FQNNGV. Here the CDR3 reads CASSLGGLAEKYF. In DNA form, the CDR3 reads TGTGCCAGCAGCTTAGGAGGGCTAGCGGAGAAGTACTTC.

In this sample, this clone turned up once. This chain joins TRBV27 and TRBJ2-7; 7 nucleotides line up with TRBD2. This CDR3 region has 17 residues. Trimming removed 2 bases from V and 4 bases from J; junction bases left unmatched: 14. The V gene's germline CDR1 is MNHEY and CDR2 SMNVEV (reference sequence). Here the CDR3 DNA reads TGTGCCAGCAGTTTAAAGCCCCACGCGGGAGTCGGGTACGAGCAGTACTTC. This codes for CASSLKPHAGVGYEQYF.

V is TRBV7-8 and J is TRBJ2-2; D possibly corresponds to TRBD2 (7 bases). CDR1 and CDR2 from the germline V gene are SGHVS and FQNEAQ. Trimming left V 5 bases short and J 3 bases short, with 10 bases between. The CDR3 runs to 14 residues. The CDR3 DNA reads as TGTGCCAGCAGCCTGGGGGGGCACACCGGGGAGCTGTTTTTT. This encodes CASSLGGHTGELFF.

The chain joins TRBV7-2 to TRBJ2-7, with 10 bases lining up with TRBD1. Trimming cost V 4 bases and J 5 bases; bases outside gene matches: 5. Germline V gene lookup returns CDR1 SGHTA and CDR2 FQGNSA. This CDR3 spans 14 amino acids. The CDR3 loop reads CASSSRTGGDEQYF. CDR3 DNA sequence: TGTGCCAGCAGCTCTAGGACAGGGGGGGACGAGCAGTACTTC.

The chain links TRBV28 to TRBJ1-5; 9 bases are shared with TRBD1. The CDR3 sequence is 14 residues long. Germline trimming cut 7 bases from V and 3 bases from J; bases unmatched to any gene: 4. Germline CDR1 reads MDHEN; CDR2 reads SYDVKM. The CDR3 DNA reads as TGTGCCAGCACCCGGGACAGGGTCAATCAGCCCCAGCATTTT. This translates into CASTRDRVNQPQHF.

The CDR3 sequence: CASSQGNQGFSGNTIYF. CDR3 nucleotide sequence: TGCGCCAGCAGCCAAGGGAACCAGGGGTTCTCTGGAAACACCATATATTTT. The rearrangement links TRBV4-1 to TRBJ1-3; TRBD1 is a possible D gene (6 bases). Trimming took 1 base from V and 0 from J, leaving 13 bases between them. The CDR3 runs 17 residues. Germline lookup yields CDR1 MGHRA and CDR2 YSYEKL.